This TCR beta chain stems from a study of shared clonotypes between healthy human individuals. Overall study: The study enrolled a couple of women and three men aged 18 to 49.

Study-level results: Clonotypes shared by all four sorted-subset donors had higher generation probabilities than non-shared clonotypes.

With regard to this clone: Its antigen is unknown.

Method: immunoSEQ multiplex PCR; TCRdb's copy keeps in-frame clones and lacks some. The sample includes 2.5 million or so clones, 85% to 95% seen only once; the top ten take roughly 0.14%. Trimming cost V 10 bases and J 3 bases; bases outside gene matches: 11. The CDR3 is 14 amino acids. The germline CDR1 and CDR2 sequences are ENHRY and SYGVKD. Input material: naive CD4+ T cells sorted from blood. This sample's subset: CD45RA+ positively selected. This receptor was taken from a man aged 18-30 years in good health. V gene TRBV10-3 combines with J gene TRBJ2-5, with TRBD1 identical over 7 bases. In DNA, the CDR3 is TGTGCCACCCGGTGGAAGCAGGGGGAAGAGACCCAGTACTTC. Residues: CATRWKQGEETQYF.